The sequence of this T cell receptor beta chain was determined in a study of T cells in Graves' hyperthyroidism and ophthalmopathy. The study, taken as a whole, reports: In blood, most of the thyroid clonotypes expanded above 0.001 were also present.

This clonotype was seen many times. Antigen: not known. It was considered stable Graves' hyperthyroidism when ophthalmopathy did not progress within 18 months. Hyperthyroidism, newly diagnosed and lasting under 2 months, affected patients aged 18 to 65. Thyroid ultrasound and orbital computed tomography, with clinical symptoms and serum thyroxine and TRAb, informed diagnoses. The TCR beta CDR3 regions underwent amplification using RNA transcripts as the source. The HTBI set primed first-round TCR CDR3 RT-PCR. In TCRdb, the multiplex PCR reads were re-called with MiXCR into one record per CDR3 protein. Of under 400,000 distinct CDR3 sequences listed, around 23% are singletons. Looked up from germline, CDR1 is GTSNPN and CDR2 is SVGIG (reference sequence). The CDR3 has 14 residues. V lost 4 bases, J lost 1 base, and 13 bases lay in between.

The genes are TRBV30 and TRBJ2-5; tentatively, D is TRBD1 (5 bases). The sequence was obtained from a woman aged 45-59 years with Graves' hyperthyroidism. Sequences were obtained from blood. The CDR3: CAWTPGQGQETQYF. CDR3 bases: TGTGCCTGGACCCCAGGGCAGGGCCAAGAGACCCAGTACTTC. The full variable domain, in which reference TRBV30 and TRBJ2-5 provide the parts outside the CDR3, is SQTIHQWPATLVQPVGSPLSLECTVEGTSNPNLYWYRQAAGRGLQLLFYSVGIGQISSEVPQNLSASRPQDRQFILSSKKLLLSDSGFYLCAWTPGQGQETQYFGPGTRLLVL.